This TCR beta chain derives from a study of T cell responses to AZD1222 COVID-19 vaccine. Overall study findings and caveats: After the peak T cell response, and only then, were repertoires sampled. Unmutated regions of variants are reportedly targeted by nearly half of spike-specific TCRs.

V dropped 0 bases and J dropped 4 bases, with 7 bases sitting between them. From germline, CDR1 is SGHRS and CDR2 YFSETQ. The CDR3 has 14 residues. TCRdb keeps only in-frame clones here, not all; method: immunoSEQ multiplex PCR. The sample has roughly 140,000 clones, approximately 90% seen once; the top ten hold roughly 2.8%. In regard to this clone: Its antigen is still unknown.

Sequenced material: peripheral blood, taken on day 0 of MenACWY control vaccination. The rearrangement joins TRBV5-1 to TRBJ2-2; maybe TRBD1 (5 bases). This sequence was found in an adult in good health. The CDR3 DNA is TGCGCCAGCAGCTTGGGGGGCATCACCGGGGAGCTGTTTTTT. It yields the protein CASSLGGITGELFF. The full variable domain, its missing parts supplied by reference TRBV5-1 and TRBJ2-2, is KAGVTQTPRYLIKTRGQQVTLSCSPISGHRSVSWYQQTPGQGLQFLFEYFSETQRNKGNFPGRFSGRQFSNSRSEMNVSTLELGDSALYLCASSLGGITGELFFGEGSRLTVL.